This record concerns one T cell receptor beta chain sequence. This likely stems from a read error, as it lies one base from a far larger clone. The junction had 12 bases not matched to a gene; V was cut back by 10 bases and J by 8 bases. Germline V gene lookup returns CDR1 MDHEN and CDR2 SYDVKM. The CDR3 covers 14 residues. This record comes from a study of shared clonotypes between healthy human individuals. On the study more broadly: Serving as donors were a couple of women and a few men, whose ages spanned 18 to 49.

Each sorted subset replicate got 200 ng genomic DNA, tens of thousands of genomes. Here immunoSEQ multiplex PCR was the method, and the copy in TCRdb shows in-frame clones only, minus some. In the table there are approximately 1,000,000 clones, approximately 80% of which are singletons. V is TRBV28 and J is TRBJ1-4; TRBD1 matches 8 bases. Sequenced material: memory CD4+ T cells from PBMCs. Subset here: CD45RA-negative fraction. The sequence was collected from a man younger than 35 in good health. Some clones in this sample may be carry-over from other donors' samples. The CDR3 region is CANSASAGGEKLFF. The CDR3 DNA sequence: TGTGCCAACAGCGCCTCGGCAGGGGGCGAAAAACTGTTTTTT.